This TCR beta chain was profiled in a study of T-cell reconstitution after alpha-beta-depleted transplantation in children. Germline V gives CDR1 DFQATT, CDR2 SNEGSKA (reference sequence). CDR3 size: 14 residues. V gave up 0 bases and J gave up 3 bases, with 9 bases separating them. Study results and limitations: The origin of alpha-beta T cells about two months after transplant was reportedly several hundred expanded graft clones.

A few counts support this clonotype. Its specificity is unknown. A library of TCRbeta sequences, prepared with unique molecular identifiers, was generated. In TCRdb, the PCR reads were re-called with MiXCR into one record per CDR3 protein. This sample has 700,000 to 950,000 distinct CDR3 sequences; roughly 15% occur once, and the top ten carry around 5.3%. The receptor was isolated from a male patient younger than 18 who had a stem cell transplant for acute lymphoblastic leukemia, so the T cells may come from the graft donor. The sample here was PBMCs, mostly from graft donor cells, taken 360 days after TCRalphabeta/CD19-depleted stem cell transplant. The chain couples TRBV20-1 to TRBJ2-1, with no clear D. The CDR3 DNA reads TGCAGTGCTAGAGATTTGGCGAGCTACAATGAGCAGTTCTTC. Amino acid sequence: CSARDLASYNEQFF.